Presented here are 21 T cell receptor beta chains from one specimen sequenced in a study of cytotoxic CD8 clonotypes in ibrutinib-treated CLL. Measured with immunoSEQ multiplex PCR; TCRdb has only the in-frame clones, and not every one. Among 15,000 to 20,000 clones listed, 81% were seen once. Sequencing was performed on PBMCs, taken before ibrutinib treatment. The receptors were sampled from a human donor with chronic lymphocytic leukemia.

This chain uses TRBV28 with TRBJ2-2; D may be TRBD1 or TRBD2 (5 bases each). Germline loops: CDR1 MDHEN, CDR2 SYDVKM. V shed 6 bases and J shed 4 bases, with 9 bases lying between them. CDR3 length: 13 residues. Here the CDR3 DNA reads TGTGCCAGCAGAGGGGACGTCACCGGGGAGCTGTTTTTT. Protein product: CASRGDVTGELFF.

The chain is built from TRBV7-9 and TRBJ2-7; a weak D match, TRBD1 (5 bases). Germline V gives CDR1 SEHNR, CDR2 FQNEAQ (reference sequence). Trimming left V 3 bases short and J 0 bases short, with 12 bases between. CDR3 length equals 15 residues. The CDR3: CASSFRTINSYEQYF. For the CDR3, the DNA is TGTGCCAGCAGCTTCAGGACAATCAACTCCTACGAGCAGTACTTC. Variable domain in full (rest from reference TRBV7-9 and TRBJ2-7): DTGVSQNPRHKITKRGQNVTFRCDPISEHNRLYWYRQTLGQGPEFLTYFQNEAQLEKSRLLSDRFSAERPKGSFSTLEIQRTEQGDSAMYLCASSFRTINSYEQYFGPGTRLTVT.

This sequence joins TRBV5-6 and TRBJ1-6, with D hard to call. The CDR3 consists of 13 residues. Per the germline V gene, CDR1 is SGHDT and CDR2 is YYEEEE. Trimming removed 6 bases from V and 10 bases from J, with 14 bases in between. The CDR3: CASTSTGGSPLHF. CDR3 nucleotides: TGTGCCAGCACCTCCACGGGAGGGTCACCCCTCCACTTT.

The chain joins TRBV6-5 to TRBJ1-2; 8 bases map to TRBD1. This CDR3 contains 14 residues. Looked up from germline, CDR1 is MNHEY and CDR2 is SVGAGI. Germline trimming cut 5 bases from V and 4 bases from J; bases unmatched to any gene: 6. The chain's CDR3 is CASSEDRDRYGYTF. DNA for the CDR3: TGTGCCAGCAGTGAGGACAGGGATCGCTATGGCTACACCTTC.

In its sample, this clone was seen a few times. This chain links TRBV19 with TRBJ1-2, with no clear D. The CDR3 is 13 amino acids. CDR1 and CDR2 (germline): LNHDA, SQIVND (reference sequence). V lost 6 bases to trimming and J lost 5 bases, with 13 bases between them. The CDR3 is CASREGWFYGYTF. DNA for the CDR3: TGTGCCAGTAGGGAGGGATGGTTTTATGGCTACACCTTC.

This chain links TRBV2 with TRBJ1-4, with TRBD1 as a possible D gene (5 bases). V was trimmed by 11 bases and J by 5 bases, leaving 21 bases between them. The CDR3 spans 15 residues. The germline V gene encodes CDR1 SNHLY and CDR2 FYNNEI. In DNA, the CDR3 is TGTGCCGGCCGACAGTTCGGGCTGCCCAATGAAAAACTGTTTTTT. Translating gives CAGRQFGLPNEKLFF. Looking up the rest from reference TRBV2 and TRBJ1-4 gives the full variable domain: EPEVTQTPSHQVTQMGQEVILRCVPISNHLYFYWYRQILGQKVEFLVSFYNNEISEKSEIFDDQFSVERPDGSNFTLKIRSTKLEDSAMYFCAGRQFGLPNEKLFFGSGTQLSVL.

This chain joins TRBV19 and TRBJ1-1; D unclear. V lost 3 bases to trimming and J lost 3 bases, with 8 bases between them. CDR3 length: 13 amino acids. Germline values: CDR1 LNHDA, CDR2 SQIVND (reference sequence). The CDR3 DNA is TGTGCCAGTAGTATGGCGGGAGACACTGAAGCTTTCTTT. Translation: CASSMAGDTEAFF.

This rearrangement joins TRBV27 to TRBJ2-7; a weak D match, TRBD2 (5 bases). V lost 4 bases and J lost 4, with 11 bases in between. The CDR3 extends over 13 amino acids. The germline gives CDR1 MNHEY, CDR2 SMNVEV (reference sequence). In nucleotides, the CDR3 is TGTGCCAGCAGTTCCAGAACGGGATACGAGCAGTACTTC. Translated, it gives CASSSRTGYEQYF.

This clone came up a few times. The rearrangement joins TRBV7-9 to TRBJ2-5; 7 bases align to TRBD1. The CDR3 is made up of 16 amino acids. The ends lost 5 bases at V and 7 bases at J; junction bases unmatched: 16. Germline V lookup: CDR1 SEHNR, CDR2 FQNEAQ (reference sequence). The CDR3 sequence is CASSPQRAAAGGTQYF. In DNA form, the CDR3 reads TGTGCCAGCAGCCCCCAGAGGGCCGCTGCAGGGGGGACCCAGTACTTC.

The V and J genes are TRBV28 and TRBJ2-7; perhaps TRBD2 as D (7 bases). Germline lookup yields CDR1 MDHEN and CDR2 SYDVKM. This CDR3 region has 13 residues. V lost 5 bases and J 5 bases, leaving 13 bases between the germline ends. The CDR3 is CASSRRGAHEQYF. CDR3 coding DNA: TGTGCCAGCAGTCGACGGGGGGCCCACGAGCAGTACTTC.

The J gene is TRBJ2-3, the V gene TRBV6-1; D is possibly TRBD2 (5 bases). The length of the CDR3 is 15 residues. Trimming took off 1 base at V and 3 bases at J, with 11 bases between the two ends. Germline lookup yields CDR1 MNHNS and CDR2 SASEGT. The CDR3 DNA reads as TGTGCCAGCAGTGAAGAGGGAGCGGTGACAGATACGCAGTATTTT. As protein: CASSEEGAVTDTQYF.

The table lists this clone with a count of one. This sequence joins TRBV27 and TRBJ1-1, with unresolved D. The CDR3 extends over 13 amino acids. The ends were cut back, 0 bases at V and 4 bases at J, with 6 bases in the middle. Germline V gene sequence: CDR1 MNHEY, CDR2 SMNVEV (reference sequence). In DNA form, the CDR3 reads TGTGCCAGCAGTTTATCACAGAGCACTGAAGCTTTCTTT. Its translation: CASSLSQSTEAFF.

This clone was counted only a few times. This chain links TRBV7-2 with TRBJ2-2; D not certain. The CDR3 has 14 amino acids. From germline, CDR1 is SGHTA and CDR2 FQGNSA. Trimming left V 1 base short and J 1 base short, with 4 bases between. As DNA, the CDR3 is TGTGCCAGCAGCTTAGTCAGGAACACCGGGGAGCTGTTTTTT. As protein: CASSLVRNTGELFF.

The CDR3 is CASSYSTEMGYGYTF. As DNA, the CDR3 is TGTGCCAGCAGTTACTCGACAGAAATGGGCTATGGCTACACCTTC. The chain links TRBV6-6 to TRBJ1-2; D perhaps matches TRBD1 (5 bases). CDR3 length: 15 residues. Trimming removed 0 bases at V and 4 bases at J, with 12 bases between. Germline V gene sequence: CDR1 MNHNY, CDR2 SVGAGI (reference sequence).

The chain couples TRBV10-3 to TRBJ2-7, with a weak D call TRBD2 (6 bases). This CDR3 spans 16 amino acids. Germline lookup yields CDR1 ENHRY and CDR2 SYGVKD. Trimming pared 6 bases from V and 3 bases from J, leaving 21 bases between. Written as DNA, the CDR3 is TGTGCCATCAGGGAGGGGAGGCCCGGACCCCACTACGAGCAGTACTTC. It is translated as CAIREGRPGPHYEQYF.

The chain is built from TRBV5-1 and TRBJ2-3; D may be TRBD2 (6 bases). The V gene's germline CDR1 is SGHRS and CDR2 YFSETQ. The CDR3 sequence is 16 residues long. The V end was cut by 8 bases, the J end by 0 bases, with 19 bases between. The DNA of the CDR3 is TGCGCCAGTAGACCAAATAGCGGAGGTAGCACAGATACGCAGTATTTT. The encoded protein is CASRPNSGGSTDTQYF.

The CDR3 reads CASSWLADQETQYF. In nucleotides, the CDR3 is TGCGCCAGCAGTTGGCTAGCGGACCAAGAGACCCAGTACTTC. The chain links TRBV5-1 to TRBJ2-5, with 7 bases fitting TRBD2. Per germline, CDR1 SGHRS and CDR2 YFSETQ. V dropped 5 bases and J dropped 0; count of bases not matched to a gene: 4. The CDR3 length is 14 residues.

The J gene is TRBJ2-1, the V gene TRBV5-4, with D possibly called TRBD1 or TRBD2 (5 bases each). The CDR3 spans 15 residues. CDR1 is SGHNT, CDR2 YYREEE, per germline (reference sequence). V lost 6 bases to trimming and J lost 0 bases, with 13 bases between them. The chain's CDR3 is CASTQWGFSYNEQFF. DNA of the CDR3: TGTGCCAGCACCCAATGGGGGTTCTCCTACAATGAGCAGTTCTTC.

This clone has only one observation. The chain employs TRBV25-1 and TRBJ1-6; D gene uncertain. The CDR3 extends over 12 amino acids. V shed 5 bases and J shed 4 bases, with 3 bases lying between them. From germline, CDR1 is MGHDK and CDR2 SYGVNS. CDR3 in amino acids: CASSSYNSPLHF. The CDR3 DNA reads as TGTGCCAGCAGTTCTTATAATTCACCCCTCCACTTT.

The chain carries TRBV10-3 and TRBJ2-5, with 8 bases fitting TRBD1. The CDR3 extends over 14 amino acids. V lost 6 bases and J lost 4; bases outside the gene matches: 7. CDR1 and CDR2 (germline): ENHRY, SYGVKD. In nucleotides, the CDR3 is TGTGCCATCAGATCGGACAGGGTCGCAGAGACCCAGTACTTC. This encodes CAIRSDRVAETQYF.

The chain has TRBV9 and TRBJ2-2; perhaps TRBD2 as D (5 bases). The CDR3 covers 15 residues. V was pared by 0 bases and J by 7 bases, with 13 bases between. Looked up from germline, CDR1 is SGDLS and CDR2 is YYNGEE. The CDR3 DNA reads as TGTGCCAGCAGCGTAGTGGGAGAGGCGGTCGGGGAGCTGTTTTTT. The encoded protein is CASSVVGEAVGELFF.